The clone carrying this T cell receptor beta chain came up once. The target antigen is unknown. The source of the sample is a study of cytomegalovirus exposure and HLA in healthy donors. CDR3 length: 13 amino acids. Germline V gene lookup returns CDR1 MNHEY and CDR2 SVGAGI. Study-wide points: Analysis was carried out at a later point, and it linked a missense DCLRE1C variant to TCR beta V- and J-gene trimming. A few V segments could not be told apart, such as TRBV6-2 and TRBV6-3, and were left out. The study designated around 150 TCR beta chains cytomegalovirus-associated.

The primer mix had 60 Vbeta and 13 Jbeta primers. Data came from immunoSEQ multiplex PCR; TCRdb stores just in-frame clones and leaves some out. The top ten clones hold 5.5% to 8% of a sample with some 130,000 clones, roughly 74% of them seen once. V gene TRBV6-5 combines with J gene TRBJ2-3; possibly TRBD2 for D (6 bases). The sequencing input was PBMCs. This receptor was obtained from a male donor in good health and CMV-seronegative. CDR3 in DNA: TGTGCTTCGGGACTGAGGGGCACAGATACGCAGTATTTT. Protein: CASGLRGTDTQYF.